The clone carrying this T cell receptor (beta chain) was recorded many times. The sample originates from a study of blood T cells in healthy people across ages. The V end was cut by 3 bases, the J end by 8 bases, with 13 bases between. Germline CDR1 and CDR2: MNHNS and SASEGT. The length of the CDR3 is 13 residues. It was with a sample-barcoded 5' primer and a J-beta primer mix that a second PCR of about 6 to 11 cycles was run. Using its own MiXCR run on the 5' RACE reads, TCRdb lists one record per CDR3 protein. The table records 750,000 to 950,000 distinct CDR3 sequences, around 29% of them present only once. This sample also appeared in a second study, on T cells of mothers and their children. That paper states: The people who donated were a few healthy Caucasian mothers and their six children.

Sequencing was done on a sample of blood. The chain is built from TRBV6-1 and TRBJ1-2, with no clear D. The TCR comes from a middle-aged woman in good health. CDR3 loop: CASSEERARGYTF. In DNA, the CDR3 is TGTGCCAGCAGTGAGGAAAGGGCGAGAGGCTACACCTTC.